The 17 T cell receptor beta chains in this list originate from one sample, sequenced in a study of cytomegalovirus exposure and HLA in healthy donors. Clones were sequenced by immunoSEQ multiplex PCR, and TCRdb holds only the in-frame ones, with some missing. This table has tens of thousands of clones, approximately 90% appearing once. Sequences were obtained from PBMCs. These receptors were obtained from a man aged 25 to 40 in good health and CMV-seronegative.

In nucleotides, the CDR3 is TGTGCCAGCAGGGACTCGTGGGGTGGTGAAAAACTGTTTTTT. Its translation is CASRDSWGGEKLFF. V is TRBV6-5 and J is TRBJ1-4; D unresolved. The CDR3 runs to 14 residues. Per germline, CDR1 MNHEY and CDR2 SVGAGI. Trimming took off 6 bases at V and 7 bases at J, with 15 bases between the two ends.

The chain links TRBV6-5 to TRBJ1-5; D is ambiguous. The CDR3 loop spans 13 amino acids. Trimming removed 4 bases from V and 3 bases from J, with 7 bases in between. CDR1 and CDR2 (germline): MNHEY, SVGAGI. For the CDR3, the DNA is TGTGCCAGCAGTTCCAGCGTCAATCAGCCCCAGCATTTT. Protein product: CASSSSVNQPQHF.

The genes are TRBV6-6 and TRBJ2-5, with TRBD1 matching over 7 bases. From germline, CDR1 is MNHNY and CDR2 SVGAGI (reference sequence). The CDR3 has 15 amino acids. J was trimmed by 1 base and V by 6 bases; bases with no gene match: 8. CDR3 coding DNA: TGTGCCAGCAGGGGACAGAGGCCCACCCAAGAGACCCAGTACTTC. Amino acid sequence: CASRGQRPTQETQYF.

The chain joins TRBV29-1 to TRBJ1-5; 11 bases are a match to TRBD1. Trimming took 7 bases from V and 7 from J; bases not matched to a gene: 6. Germline CDR1 reads SQVTM; CDR2 reads ANQGSEA. The CDR3 runs to 13 residues. CDR3 coding DNA: TGCAGCGCGGGGACAGGGGGGGAGCAGCCCCAGCATTTT. Translation: CSAGTGGEQPQHF.

The chain is built from TRBV2 and TRBJ2-3, with 15 positions matching TRBD2. The CDR3 length is 14 residues. Germline values: CDR1 SNHLY, CDR2 FYNNEI. Germline trimming cut 11 bases from V and 7 bases from J; bases unmatched to any gene: 7. The CDR3 DNA is TGTGCCGGAGGACTAGCGGGGGGGCCTAATACGCAGTATTTT. It codes for CAGGLAGGPNTQYF.

This clone was detected a few times. V is TRBV7-9 and J is TRBJ2-5; TRBD1 agrees at 8 bases. The CDR3 is made up of 14 amino acids. Germline lookup yields CDR1 SEHNR and CDR2 FQNEAQ (reference sequence). The V gene end was trimmed by 6 bases and the J gene end by 5 bases; junction bases not matched to a gene: 8. Here the CDR3 reads CASRQMAGGETQYF. The CDR3 DNA is TGTGCCAGCAGACAGATGGCAGGGGGCGAGACCCAGTACTTC.

This chain uses TRBV28 with TRBJ1-2; D gene unclear. Trimming pared 6 bases from V and 0 bases from J, leaving 14 bases between. CDR1 and CDR2 (germline): MDHEN, SYDVKM. This CDR3 is 15 amino acids long. The CDR3 coding sequence is TGTGCCAGCAGACTCGGGATAAGAGCTAACTATGGCTACACCTTC. Translating it yields CASRLGIRANYGYTF.

The chain carries TRBV18 and TRBJ1-3, with a tentative D call TRBD1 (6 bases). The CDR3 sequence is 15 residues long. The V gene's germline CDR1 is KGHSH and CDR2 LQKENI. Trimming stripped 5 bases from V and 4 bases from J, with 15 bases between. CDR3 in DNA: TGTGCCAGCTCAAAGCAGGGGTACGGAGGAAACACCATATATTTT. Translated: CASSKQGYGGNTIYF.

The genes are TRBV7-9 and TRBJ2-1; maybe TRBD1 (6 bases). The germline gives CDR1 SEHNR, CDR2 FQNEAQ (reference sequence). This CDR3 is built from 13 residues. The V gene lost 5 bases and the J gene lost 9 bases, with 14 bases spanning the gap. This CDR3 is CASSPTLRGEQFF. The CDR3 bases are TGTGCCAGCAGCCCCACCCTCAGGGGTGAGCAGTTCTTC.

This sequence joins TRBV9 and TRBJ2-3, with 8 bases that match TRBD2. There are 14 residues in the CDR3. Germline lookup yields CDR1 SGDLS and CDR2 YYNGEE. V dropped 0 bases and J dropped 4; count of bases not matched to a gene: 1. The CDR3 region is CASSVGTSPDTQYF. The CDR3 region has the DNA TGTGCCAGCAGCGTAGGGACTAGCCCAGATACGCAGTATTTT.

This rearrangement joins TRBV7-3 to TRBJ2-2, with 8 positions matching TRBD2. The CDR3 length is 17 residues. The germline CDR1 and CDR2 sequences are SGHTA and FQGTGA. V was pared by 3 bases and J by 5 bases, with 11 bases of the junction left unmatched. CDR3 amino acids: CASSFRGAGARTGELFF. In nucleotides, the CDR3 is TGTGCCAGCAGCTTTCGGGGAGCGGGAGCGCGTACCGGGGAGCTGTTTTTT.

This sequence joins TRBV6-5 and TRBJ1-1; no definite D call. This CDR3 is 11 amino acids long. V was cut by 7 bases and J by 7 bases, with 10 bases left in between. The germline CDR1 and CDR2 sequences are MNHEY and SVGAGI. The chain's CDR3 is CASTQNHEAFF. CDR3 DNA: TGTGCCAGCACCCAGAATCATGAAGCTTTCTTT.

This clone was detected only once. The chain has TRBV19 and TRBJ2-5; 12 positions match TRBD2. Germline CDR1 reads LNHDA; CDR2 reads SQIVND (reference sequence). This CDR3 has 16 residues. Trimming cost V 5 bases and J 5 bases; bases outside gene matches: 9. Here the CDR3 DNA reads TGTGCCAGTAGTGAGGGTCGACTAGCGGGGGAGGAGACCCAGTACTTC. Translation: CASSEGRLAGEETQYF.

This chain uses TRBV6-5 with TRBJ1-2, with D perhaps TRBD1 (5 bases). The CDR3 has 13 amino acids. V gave up 4 bases and J gave up 3 bases, with 9 bases separating them. CDR1 is MNHEY and CDR2 is SVGAGI in the germline V gene. The chain's CDR3 is CASSFRVDYGYTF. The CDR3 DNA sequence: TGTGCCAGCAGTTTCAGGGTAGACTATGGCTACACCTTC.

The rearrangement joins TRBV6-1 to TRBJ1-3; 8 bases match TRBD1. The J segment lost 0 bases and the V segment lost 4 bases, leaving 5 bases of the junction unmatched. The CDR3 runs 16 residues. Germline V CDR1 and CDR2: MNHNS, SASEGT. The CDR3 DNA reads TGTGCCAGCAGTGCCACAGGGGGGAACTCTGGAAACACCATATATTTT. As protein: CASSATGGNSGNTIYF.

This chain joins TRBV4-2 and TRBJ2-7; D perhaps matches TRBD1 (7 bases). CDR3 length: 15 amino acids. Germline loops: CDR1 LGHNA, CDR2 YNFKEQ. V was pared by 2 bases and J by 4 bases, with 15 bases between. Here the CDR3 DNA reads TGTGCCAGCAGCCAAAACAGGGGACTCGATTACGAGCAGTACTTC. Its translation is CASSQNRGLDYEQYF.

The CDR3 loop is CASSTDTYNEQFF. CDR3 nucleotide sequence: TGTGCCAGCAGCACCGACACCTACAATGAGCAGTTCTTC. The V gene is TRBV7-3, the J gene TRBJ2-1; D is uncertain. Germline V gene lookup returns CDR1 SGHTA and CDR2 FQGTGA. The CDR3 length is 13 residues. The V and J ends lost 5 bases and 2 bases respectively, with 7 bases between them.